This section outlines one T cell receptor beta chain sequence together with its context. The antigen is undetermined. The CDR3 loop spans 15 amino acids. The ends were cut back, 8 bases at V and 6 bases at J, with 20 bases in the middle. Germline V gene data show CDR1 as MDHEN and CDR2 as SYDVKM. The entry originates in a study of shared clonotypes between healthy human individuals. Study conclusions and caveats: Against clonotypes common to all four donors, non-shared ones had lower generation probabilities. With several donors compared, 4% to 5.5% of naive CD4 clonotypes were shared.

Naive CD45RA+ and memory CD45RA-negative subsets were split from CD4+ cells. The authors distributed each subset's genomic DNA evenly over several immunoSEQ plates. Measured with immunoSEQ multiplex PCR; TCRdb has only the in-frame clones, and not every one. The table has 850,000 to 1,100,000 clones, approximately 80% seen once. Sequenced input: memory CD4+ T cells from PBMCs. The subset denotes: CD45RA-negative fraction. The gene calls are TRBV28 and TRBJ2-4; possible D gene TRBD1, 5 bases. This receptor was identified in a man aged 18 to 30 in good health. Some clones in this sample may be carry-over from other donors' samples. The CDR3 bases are TGTGCCAGCGGGGTCAGGGCCCGGCGAGGAAACATTCAGTACTTC. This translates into CASGVRARRGNIQYF.